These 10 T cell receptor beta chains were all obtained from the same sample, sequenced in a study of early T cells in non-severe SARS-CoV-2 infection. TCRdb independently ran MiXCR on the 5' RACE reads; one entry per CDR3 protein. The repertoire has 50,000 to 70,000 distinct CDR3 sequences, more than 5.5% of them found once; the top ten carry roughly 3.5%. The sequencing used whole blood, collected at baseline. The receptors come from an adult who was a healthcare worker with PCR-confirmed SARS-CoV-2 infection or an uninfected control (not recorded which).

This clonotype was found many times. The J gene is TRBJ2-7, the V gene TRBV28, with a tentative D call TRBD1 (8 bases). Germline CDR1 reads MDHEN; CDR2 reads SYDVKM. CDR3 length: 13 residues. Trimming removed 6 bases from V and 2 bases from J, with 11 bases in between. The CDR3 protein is CASRQGGAYEQYF. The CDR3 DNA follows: TGTGCCAGCAGACAGGGGGGGGCCTACGAGCAGTACTTC.

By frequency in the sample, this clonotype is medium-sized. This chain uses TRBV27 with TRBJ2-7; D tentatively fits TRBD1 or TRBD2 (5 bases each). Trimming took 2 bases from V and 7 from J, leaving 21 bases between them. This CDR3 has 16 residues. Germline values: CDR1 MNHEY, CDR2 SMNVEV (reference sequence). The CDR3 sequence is CASSLNRQGREREQYF. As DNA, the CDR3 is TGTGCCAGCAGTTTAAACAGGCAGGGACGAGAACGGGAGCAGTACTTC.

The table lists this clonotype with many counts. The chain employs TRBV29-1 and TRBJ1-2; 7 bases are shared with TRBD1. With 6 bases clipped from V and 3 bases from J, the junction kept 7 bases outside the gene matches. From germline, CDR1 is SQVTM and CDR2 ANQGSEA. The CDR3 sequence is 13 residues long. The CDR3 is CSVGRQGHYGYTF. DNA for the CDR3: TGCAGCGTGGGGAGACAGGGACACTATGGCTACACCTTC.

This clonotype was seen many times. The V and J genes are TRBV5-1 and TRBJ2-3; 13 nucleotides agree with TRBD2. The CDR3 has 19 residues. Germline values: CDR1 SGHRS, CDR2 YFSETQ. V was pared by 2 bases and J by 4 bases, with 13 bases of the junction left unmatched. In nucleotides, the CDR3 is TGCGCCAGCAGCTTTTCCGGGACTAGCGGGGCCGACGGGGCAGATACGCAGTATTTT. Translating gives CASSFSGTSGADGADTQYF.

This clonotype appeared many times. The CDR3 region is CASSLFTGRNEQYF. The CDR3 nucleotides are TGCGCCAGCAGCTTGTTCACAGGGCGCAACGAGCAGTACTTC. J is TRBJ2-7 and V is TRBV5-1; possibly TRBD1 for D (6 bases). V was clipped by 1 base and J by 5 bases, with 13 bases between them. The CDR3 contains 14 residues. CDR1 SGHRS and CDR2 YFSETQ come from the germline V gene.

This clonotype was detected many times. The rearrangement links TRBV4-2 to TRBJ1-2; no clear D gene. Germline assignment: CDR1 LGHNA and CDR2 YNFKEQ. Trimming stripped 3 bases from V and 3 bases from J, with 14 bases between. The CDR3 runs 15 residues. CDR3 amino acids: CASSQDGPVYYGYTF. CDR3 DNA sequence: TGTGCCAGCAGCCAGGATGGGCCAGTTTACTATGGCTACACCTTC.

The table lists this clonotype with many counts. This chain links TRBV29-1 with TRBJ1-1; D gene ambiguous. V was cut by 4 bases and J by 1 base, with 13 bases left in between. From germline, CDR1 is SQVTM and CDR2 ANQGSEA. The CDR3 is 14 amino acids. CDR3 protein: CSVGPKGRNTEAFF. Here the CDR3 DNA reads TGCAGCGTTGGACCAAAAGGTAGGAACACTGAAGCTTTCTTT.

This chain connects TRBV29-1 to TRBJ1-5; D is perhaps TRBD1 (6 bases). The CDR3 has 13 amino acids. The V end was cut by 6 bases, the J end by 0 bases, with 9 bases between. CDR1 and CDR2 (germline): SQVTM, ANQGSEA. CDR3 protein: CSVRQDSNQPQHF. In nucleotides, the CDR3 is TGCAGCGTAAGACAGGATAGCAATCAGCCCCAGCATTTT.

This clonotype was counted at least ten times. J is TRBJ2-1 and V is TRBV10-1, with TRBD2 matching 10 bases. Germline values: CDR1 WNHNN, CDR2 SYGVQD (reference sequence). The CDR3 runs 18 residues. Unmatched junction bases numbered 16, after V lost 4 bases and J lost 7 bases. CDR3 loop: CASSGGPQAGGPLNEQFF. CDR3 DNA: TGCGCCAGCAGTGGGGGACCCCAAGCGGGAGGGCCGTTAAATGAGCAGTTCTTC.

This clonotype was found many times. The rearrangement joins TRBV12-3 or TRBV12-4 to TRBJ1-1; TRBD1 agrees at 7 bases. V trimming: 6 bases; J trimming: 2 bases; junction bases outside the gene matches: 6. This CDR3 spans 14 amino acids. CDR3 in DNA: TGTGCCAGCAGCTCTGGGACAGAAAACACTGAAGCTTTCTTT. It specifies CASSSGTENTEAFF.